The TCR beta chain under discussion was sequenced for a study of blood T cell repertoires in COVID-19. Study-wide context: PBMCs, B-cell-depleted T cells, or T cells were the source of the cDNA or gDNA that made up the material.

Under the authors' procedure: The authors estimated nucleated cell counts from reference gene primer amplification. TCRdb's table, derived via immunoSEQ multiplex PCR, lists solely in-frame clones and lacks some. V, J and clone size were drawn from that table, and D and trimming were deduced from the DNA. The table lists some 180,000 clones, about four fifths of them singletons. From germline, CDR1 is MNHEY and CDR2 SVGAGI. V was shortened by 2 bases and J by 6 bases, with 11 bases between the two germline ends. The CDR3 extends over 14 amino acids. In Seattle, patients joined the study during active infection and were tracked longitudinally.

The sequenced sample was peripheral blood. The receptor comes from a woman between 40 and 50 years old with COVID-19, enrolled during active disease. The J gene is TRBJ1-3, the V gene TRBV6-5; tentative D call: TRBD1 (5 bases). The CDR3 protein is CASSYRSGKNTIYF. The CDR3 DNA reads as TGTGCCAGCAGTTACCGGTCAGGGAAAAACACCATATATTTT.